This is a list of T cell receptor beta chains from one sample in a study of blood T cell repertoires in COVID-19. Some clones are missing from TCRdb's copy, which holds only in-frame ones; the method was immunoSEQ multiplex PCR. The data show under 200,000 clones, more than 85% seen once. Sample: PBMCs or T cells enriched from blood (not recorded which). These receptors all come from a woman in her fifties or sixties who had recovered from COVID-19. CDR3s include the opening cysteine and the closing phenylalanine or tryptophan. D genes are given only for firm matches. Only some rows state a clone size, as once, few, many or a class for expanded clones.

DNA: TGTGCCAGCAGCTTAGGAGGGCTGCGGGGAAACATTCAGTACTTC
CDR3: CASSLGGLRGNIQYF
V: TRBV7-2
J: TRBJ2-4
size: .
D: .

DNA: TGTGCCAGCAGACGTAATTCAGGGGATGAGCAGTTCTTC
CDR3: CASRRNSGDEQFF
V: TRBV3-1/TRBV3-2
J: TRBJ2-1
size: .
D: .

DNA: TGCGCCAGCAGCCAAGATGGACAGGGGATCACTGAAGCTTTCTTT
CDR3: CASSQDGQGITEAFF
V: TRBV4-1
J: TRBJ1-1
size: .
D: TRBD1

DNA: TGCGCCAGCAGCCAAGATGGTAGCGGGAGGGCGGGCACCGGGGAGCTGTTTTTT
CDR3: CASSQDGSGRAGTGELFF
V: TRBV4-3
J: TRBJ2-2
size: .
D: TRBD2

DNA: TGCGCCAGCAAAATCGACAGCCCTAACTATGGCTACACCTTC
CDR3: CASKIDSPNYGYTF
V: TRBV5-1
J: TRBJ1-2
size: .
D: .

DNA: TGTGCCAGCAGTCCCGATCCCGGGACTAGCGGGAGGGCCCCCGAGCAGTACTTC
CDR3: CASSPDPGTSGRAPEQYF
V: TRBV14
J: TRBJ2-7
size: .
D: TRBD2

DNA: TGTGCCAGCGAAAGGGGGCAACTAGCGGGAGTTTCCTACAATGAGCAGTTCTTC
CDR3: CASERGQLAGVSYNEQFF
V: TRBV25-1
J: TRBJ2-1
size: .
D: TRBD2

DNA: TGTGCCAGCTCACCGGGCGGGAAACAGGGGCACTATGGCTACACCTTC
CDR3: CASSPGGKQGHYGYTF
V: TRBV18
J: TRBJ1-2
size: .
D: TRBD1

DNA: TGTGCCAGCTCACCATCACAGGATATGGGGCAGTACTTC
CDR3: CASSPSQDMGQYF
V: TRBV18
J: TRBJ2-7
size: .
D: .

DNA: TGTGCCTGGAGTACCGGGACAGGGTGGAATGAGCAGTTCTTC
CDR3: CAWSTGTGWNEQFF
V: TRBV30
J: TRBJ2-1
size: .
D: TRBD1

DNA: TGTGCCAGCAGTTATCGACATACCAGCAATCAGCCCCAGCATTTT
CDR3: CASSYRHTSNQPQHF
V: TRBV28
J: TRBJ1-5
size: .
D: .

DNA: TGTGCCAGCAGCCAGGGGGCGGACACTGAAGCTTTCTTT
CDR3: CASSQGADTEAFF
V: TRBV3-1/TRBV3-2
J: TRBJ1-1
size: .
D: .

DNA: TGTGCCAGCAAGGAGGGACAGTTCCATAGCAATCAGCCCCAGCATTTT
CDR3: CASKEGQFHSNQPQHF
V: TRBV28
J: TRBJ1-5
size: .
D: TRBD1

DNA: TGTGCCAGTACCCCGGACATAGCTAACTATGGCTACACCTTC
CDR3: CASTPDIANYGYTF
V: TRBV19
J: TRBJ1-2
size: .
D: .

DNA: TGTGCCAGCAGTTACTCACAGGGGAGCTCTGGAAACACCATATATTTT
CDR3: CASSYSQGSSGNTIYF
V: TRBV6-5
J: TRBJ1-3
size: .
D: TRBD1

DNA: TGTGCCAGCAGACTTGCCGGGGACAGGACATACGAGCAGTACTTC
CDR3: CASRLAGDRTYEQYF
V: TRBV7-2
J: TRBJ2-7
size: .
D: TRBD1

DNA: TGTGCCAGCAGCCCAGGCGAAGGGACACCCTCTCACGAGCAGTACTTC
CDR3: CASSPGEGTPSHEQYF
V: TRBV7-9
J: TRBJ2-7
size: .
D: .

DNA: TGTGCCAGCAGCTCCGGGACTAGCACATATTTCACAGATACGCAGTATTTT
CDR3: CASSSGTSTYFTDTQYF
V: TRBV7-9
J: TRBJ2-3
size: .
D: TRBD2

DNA: TGCGCCAGCAGTCAGGGGGCCGGGACTAGCGGGAGGAGCTCCTACAATGAGCAGTTCTTC
CDR3: CASSQGAGTSGRSSYNEQFF
V: TRBV23-1
J: TRBJ2-1
size: .
D: TRBD2

DNA: TGTGCCAGCAGCAAACAGGACAGTCTTAGAAGCTACACCTTC
CDR3: CASSKQDSLRSYTF
V: TRBV6-5
J: TRBJ1-2
size: .
D: .

DNA: TGTGCCAGCAGCCAAGGGGGGGGGCCTGCAAACACCATATATTTT
CDR3: CASSQGGGPANTIYF
V: TRBV3-1/TRBV3-2
J: TRBJ1-3
size: few
D: .

DNA: TGTGCCAGCAGTTACTCAAGTTCCCCGGCTAATGAAAAACTGTTTTTT
CDR3: CASSYSSSPANEKLFF
V: TRBV6-5
J: TRBJ1-4
size: .
D: .

DNA: TGTGCCAGCAGTCCGGGGTGGGGCACCGGGGAGCTGTTTTTT
CDR3: CASSPGWGTGELFF
V: TRBV27
J: TRBJ2-2
size: .
D: .

DNA: TGCGCCAGCAGCCGCTCTCCGACGTCGGGAGCCGGGAGCAATCAGCCCCAGCATTTT
CDR3: CASSRSPTSGAGSNQPQHF
V: TRBV4-1
J: TRBJ1-5
size: .
D: .

DNA: TGTGCCACCAGCAGGGATACTAGCGGCTCCTACGAGCAGTACTTC
CDR3: CATSRDTSGSYEQYF
V: TRBV15
J: TRBJ2-7
size: .
D: TRBD2

DNA: TGTGCCAGCAGCTCCCGGGGGACAGACTCTGGAAACACCATATATTTT
CDR3: CASSSRGTDSGNTIYF
V: TRBV5-5
J: TRBJ1-3
size: .
D: TRBD1

DNA: TGTGCCAGCAGCTTAGGAGGAAGATGGGACAGGATCTACGAGCAGTACTTC
CDR3: CASSLGGRWDRIYEQYF
V: TRBV7-6
J: TRBJ2-7
size: .
D: TRBD1

DNA: TGCGCCAGCATGACAGGGGGTAATGGCTACACCTTC
CDR3: CASMTGGNGYTF
V: TRBV10-1
J: TRBJ1-2
size: once
D: TRBD1

DNA: TGTGCCAGCGTCGTAGCGGAGTTCCCTGGCACTGAAGCTTTCTTT
CDR3: CASVVAEFPGTEAFF
V: TRBV28
J: TRBJ1-1
size: .
D: .

DNA: TGTGCCAGCAGCTTCGGACTAGCGGGGGGCCAAGAGACCCAGTACTTC
CDR3: CASSFGLAGGQETQYF
V: TRBV3-1/TRBV3-2
J: TRBJ2-5
size: .
D: TRBD2

DNA: TGTGCCAGCACCAACGGGGGACAGTACACTGAAGCTTTCTTT
CDR3: CASTNGGQYTEAFF
V: TRBV6-5
J: TRBJ1-1
size: .
D: TRBD1

DNA: TGTGCCAGCACCGACAGCCTAGGGAACTATGGCTACACCTTC
CDR3: CASTDSLGNYGYTF
V: TRBV28
J: TRBJ1-2
size: .
D: .

DNA: TGTGCCAGCAGTCCATCCCCGGGACAGGGGGCTAATGGCTACACCTTC
CDR3: CASSPSPGQGANGYTF
V: TRBV28
J: TRBJ1-2
size: .
D: TRBD1

DNA: TGTGCCACCAGCACAGGGGGCAGGAATTCACCCCTCCACTTT
CDR3: CATSTGGRNSPLHF
V: TRBV15
J: TRBJ1-6
size: .
D: TRBD1

DNA: TGTGCCAGCAATGGCGGGACAGGGGCGCGTGAGCAGTACTTC
CDR3: CASNGGTGAREQYF
V: TRBV7-9
J: TRBJ2-7
size: few
D: TRBD1

DNA: TGTGCCAGCAGCTTAGCGGGAGTAGGCTACGAGCAGTACTTC
CDR3: CASSLAGVGYEQYF
V: TRBV7-2
J: TRBJ2-7
size: .
D: .

DNA: TGTGCCAGCAGCTTCATCCCGACAGTTGAAGCTTTCTTT
CDR3: CASSFIPTVEAFF
V: TRBV7-8
J: TRBJ1-1
size: .
D: .

DNA: TGTGCCAGCTCACCACCGACAGGGGCTGGGGCCAACGTCCTGACTTTC
CDR3: CASSPPTGAGANVLTF
V: TRBV18
J: TRBJ2-6
size: .
D: TRBD1

DNA: TGTGCCAGCAGCCGACCGGGACAGGGGTCATTTTTCCTCGTCATGAACACTGAAGCTTTCTTT
CDR3: CASSRPGQGSFFLVMNTEAFF
V: TRBV7-8
J: TRBJ1-1
size: .
D: TRBD1

DNA: TGTGCCAGCAGCCGTATCGGGGGGGCCACAGATACGCAGTATTTT
CDR3: CASSRIGGATDTQYF
V: TRBV7-6
J: TRBJ2-3
size: once
D: TRBD2

DNA: TGTGCCAGCAGTGACGCCTACGAGCAGTACTTC
CDR3: CASSDAYEQYF
V: TRBV2
J: TRBJ2-7
size: .
D: .

DNA: TGCAGCGCCGGTCCCGGGACAGGGGTCGGCACAGATACGCAGTATTTT
CDR3: CSAGPGTGVGTDTQYF
V: TRBV29-1
J: TRBJ2-3
size: .
D: TRBD1